This TCR beta chain was captured by sequencing in a study of blood T cell repertoires in COVID-19. CDR1 SGHTA and CDR2 FQGNSA come from the germline V gene. The CDR3 is 13 amino acids. Trimming took off 1 base at V and 3 bases at J, with 6 bases between the two ends. As originally analysed: Reference gene primer amplification yielded estimated nucleated cell counts. TCRdb keeps only in-frame clones here, not all; method: immunoSEQ multiplex PCR. V, J and clone size reflect that table, while D and trimming were determined from the DNA. The table includes roughly 80,000 clones, more than 60% detected once.

The chain recombines TRBV7-2 with TRBJ1-1, with D maybe TRBD1 (5 bases). This sequence originates from a human donor in a cohort sampled during active COVID-19. The specimen was peripheral blood. CDR3 coding DNA: TGTGCCAGCAGCTTAGTAGGGGACACTGAAGCTTTCTTT. Translated, it gives CASSLVGDTEAFF.